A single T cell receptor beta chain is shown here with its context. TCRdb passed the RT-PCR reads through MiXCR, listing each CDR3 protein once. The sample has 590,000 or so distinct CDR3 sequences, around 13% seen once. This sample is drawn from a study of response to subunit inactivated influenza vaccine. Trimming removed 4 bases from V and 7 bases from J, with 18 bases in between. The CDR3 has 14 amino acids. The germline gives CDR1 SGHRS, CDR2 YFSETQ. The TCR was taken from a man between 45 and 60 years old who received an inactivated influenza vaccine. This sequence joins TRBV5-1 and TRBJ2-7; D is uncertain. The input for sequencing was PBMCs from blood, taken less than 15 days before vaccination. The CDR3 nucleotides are TGCGCCAGCAGCCCCGGCCCTCCTTCAAGTGAGCAGTACTTC. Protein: CASSPGPPSSEQYF.